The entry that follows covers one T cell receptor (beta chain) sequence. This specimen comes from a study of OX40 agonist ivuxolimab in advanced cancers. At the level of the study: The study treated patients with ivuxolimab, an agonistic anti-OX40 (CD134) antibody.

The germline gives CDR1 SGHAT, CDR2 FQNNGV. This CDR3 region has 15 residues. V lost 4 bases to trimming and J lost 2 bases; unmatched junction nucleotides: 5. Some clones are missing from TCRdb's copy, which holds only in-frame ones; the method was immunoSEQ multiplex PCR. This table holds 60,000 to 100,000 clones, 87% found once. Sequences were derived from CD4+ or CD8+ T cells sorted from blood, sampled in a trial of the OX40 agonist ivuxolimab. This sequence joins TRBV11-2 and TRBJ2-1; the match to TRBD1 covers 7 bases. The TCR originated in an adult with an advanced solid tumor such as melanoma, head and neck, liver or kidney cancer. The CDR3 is CASSSPGTAYNEQFF. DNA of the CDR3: TGTGCCAGCAGCTCTCCGGGGACAGCCTACAATGAGCAGTTCTTC. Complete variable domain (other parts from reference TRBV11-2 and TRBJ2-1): EAGVAQSPRYKIIEKRQSVAFWCNPISGHATLYWYQQILGQGPKLLIQFQNNGVVDDSQLPKDRFSAERLKGVDSTLKIQPAKLEDSAVYLCASSSPGTAYNEQFFGPGTRLTVL.